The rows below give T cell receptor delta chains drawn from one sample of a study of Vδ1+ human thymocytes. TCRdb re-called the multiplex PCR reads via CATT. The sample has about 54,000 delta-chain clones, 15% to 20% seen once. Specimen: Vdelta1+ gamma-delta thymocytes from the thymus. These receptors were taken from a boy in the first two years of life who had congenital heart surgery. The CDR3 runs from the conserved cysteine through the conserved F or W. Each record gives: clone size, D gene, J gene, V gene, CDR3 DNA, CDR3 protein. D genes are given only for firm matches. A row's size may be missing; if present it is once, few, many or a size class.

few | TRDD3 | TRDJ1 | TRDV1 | TGTGCTCTTGGGGAACTCCCTTACTCGTACTGGGGGATACTTAGACTCATCTTT | CALGELPYSYWGILRLIF
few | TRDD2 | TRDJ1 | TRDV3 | TGTGCCCCTGCCTTCCTACAGTGTCCTTCGTGGGTTAAACTCATCTTT | CAPAFLQCPSWVKLIF
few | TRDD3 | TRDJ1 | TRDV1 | TGTGCTCTTGGGGAACTCGCCTACGTTTCTGGGGGATACAGGGGGTACACCGATAAACTCATCTTT | CALGELAYVSGGYRGYTDKLIF
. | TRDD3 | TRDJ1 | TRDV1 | TGTGCTCTTGGGGAATTGAGGGGGATATGCACCGATAAACTCATCTTT | CALGELRGICTDKLIF
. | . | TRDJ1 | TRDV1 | TGTGCTCTTGGGGAAGTACGGCCCTCCTACCCTTATAACACCGATAAACTCATCTTT | CALGEVRPSYPYNTDKLIF
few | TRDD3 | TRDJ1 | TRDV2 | TGTGCCTGTGATGTACTGGGGGATACGATGGACGAACTCATCTTT | CACDVLGDTMDELIF
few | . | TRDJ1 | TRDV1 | TGTGCTCTTGGGGAACTAATAGCCGGAGCAGACACCGATAAACTCATCTTT | CALGELIAGADTDKLIF
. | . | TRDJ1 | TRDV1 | TGTGCTCTTGGGGAACTCTCTATTCCGTACTCCGATAAACTCATCTTT | CALGELSIPYSDKLIF
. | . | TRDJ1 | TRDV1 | TGTGCTCTTGGGGAACTCACCCTCCCCATTTACACCGATAAACTCATCTTT | CALGELTLPIYTDKLIF
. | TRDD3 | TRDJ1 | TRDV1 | TGTGCTCTTGGGGAATGGCACTACTGGGGGATACAGGATAAACTCATCTTT | CALGEWHYWGIQDKLIF
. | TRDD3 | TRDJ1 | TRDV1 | TGTGCTCTTGGGGAACAACTACTGGGGACTACGGACACCGATAAACTCATCTTT | CALGEQLLGTTDTDKLIF
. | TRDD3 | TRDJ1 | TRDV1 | TGTGCTCTTGGGGAAGGCTGGAGGCGGGCCCTGGGGGATACTTACACCGATAAACTCATCTTT | CALGEGWRRALGDTYTDKLIF
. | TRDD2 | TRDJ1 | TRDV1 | TGTGCTCTCTTCCTACGACTGGGATTTGGCCCGGGGACCGATAAACTCATCTTT | CALFLRLGFGPGTDKLIF
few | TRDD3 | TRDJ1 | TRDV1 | TGTGCTCTTGGGAACGAAGGGAGTACTGGGGGATACAACGATAAACTCATCTTT | CALGNEGSTGGYNDKLIF
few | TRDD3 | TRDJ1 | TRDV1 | TGTGCTCTTGGGGAACTAATCCCACCCTTACACGGGCTGGGGGATACGTACGCCGATAAACTCATCTTT | CALGELIPPLHGLGDTYADKLIF
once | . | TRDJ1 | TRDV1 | TGTGCTCTTGGGGAGAAGCACGCCTACCCCATGGGGAGTATATGTAAACTCATCTTT | CALGEKHAYPMGSICKLIF
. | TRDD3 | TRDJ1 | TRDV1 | TGTGCTCTTGGGGAACTTTCCTGTACTGGGGGATACACCGATAAACTCATCTTT | CALGELSCTGGYTDKLIF
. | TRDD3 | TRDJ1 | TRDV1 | TGTGCTCTTGGGGACCCACCTCTTCGCCTCACTGGGGGATTCGGTAAACTCATCTTT | CALGDPPLRLTGGFGKLIF
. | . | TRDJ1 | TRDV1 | TGTGCTCTTGGGGAAGGAAGGCCTTCCTACTGGGGGAAACCGTACACCGATAAACTCATCTTT | CALGEGRPSYWGKPYTDKLIF
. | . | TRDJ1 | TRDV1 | TGTGCTCTTGGGGAAGTAGGGGGGTGCAAGCTATTCACCGATAAACTCATCTTT | CALGEVGGCKLFTDKLIF
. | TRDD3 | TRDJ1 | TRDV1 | TGTGCTCTTGGGCCAACGGGGGTTCCTACAGCTGGGGGATCGGGAAATAAACTCATCTTT | CALGPTGVPTAGGSGNKLIF
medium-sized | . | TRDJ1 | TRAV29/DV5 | TGTGCAGGATCTTCCTACGTGGGGATACGCGAACTCATCTTT | CAGSSYVGIRELIF
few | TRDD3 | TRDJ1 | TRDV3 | TGTGCCTTTAGGGTGAGGGTAGCCGTCGAGAGGACTGTACTGGGGGATACTTACACCGATAAACTCATCTTT | CAFRVRVAVERTVLGDTYTDKLIF
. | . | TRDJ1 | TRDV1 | TGTGCTCTTGGGGGCCAAGAGGGCTATTCCTACCTGTACTGGGCCACCGATAAACTCATCTTT | CALGGQEGYSYLYWATDKLIF
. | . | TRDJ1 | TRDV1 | TGTGCTCTTGGGCCAACCTTCCCCCTTTACTGGTACACCGATAAACTCATCTTT | CALGPTFPLYWYTDKLIF
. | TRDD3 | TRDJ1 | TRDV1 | TGTGCTCTTGGGGAACCTCGGCCTTCACTGGGGGATACGCCACTTAAACTCATCTTT | CALGEPRPSLGDTPLKLIF
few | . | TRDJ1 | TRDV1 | TGTGCTCTTGGGGAAGTTTCCTACGCGGGGATAGAGGACACCGATAAACTCATCTTT | CALGEVSYAGIEDTDKLIF
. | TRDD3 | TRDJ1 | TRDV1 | TGTGCTCTTGGGGAAGGCCCGCCTTCCGTACTGGGGGATACCCTCGCCACCGATAAACTCATCTTT | CALGEGPPSVLGDTLATDKLIF
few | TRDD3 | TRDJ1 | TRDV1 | TGTGCTCTTGGGGAACCACCCACGGTACTGGGGGTCAGACTGTACACCGATAAACTCATCTTT | CALGEPPTVLGVRLYTDKLIF
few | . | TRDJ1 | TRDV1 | TGTGCTCTTGGGGCCCCCACGCTTCGCCCCTGGGGAAAGGATAAACTCATCTTT | CALGAPTLRPWGKDKLIF
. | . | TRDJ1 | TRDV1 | TGTGCTCTTGGGGAACTTTCCTTGGGGGACACCGATAAACTCATCTTT | CALGELSLGDTDKLIF
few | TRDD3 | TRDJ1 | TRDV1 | TGTGCTCTTGGGGAACTAAATCGTCCCCATGAACGGATACTGGGGGATAACGCCGATAAACTCATCTTT | CALGELNRPHERILGDNADKLIF
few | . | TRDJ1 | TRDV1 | TGTGCTCTTGGGGAGCGGTACGAGCGGGGGGAGCCGTCCGATAAACTCATCTTT | CALGERYERGEPSDKLIF
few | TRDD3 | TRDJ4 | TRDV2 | TGTGCCTGTGACACGGGAGGAAAGACTGGGGGATATACCGCCCTTACCAGACCCCTGATCTTT | CACDTGGKTGGYTALTRPLIF
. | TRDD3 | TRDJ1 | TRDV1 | TGTGCTCTTGGGGAACTTTGGGGGACCCCATGTTTAGAAGGCGATAAACTCATCTTT | CALGELWGTPCLEGDKLIF
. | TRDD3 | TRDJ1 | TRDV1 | TGTGCTCTTGGGGTTCCTAATGTCCGTACTGGGGGATACGAGAAACTCATCTTT | CALGVPNVRTGGYEKLIF
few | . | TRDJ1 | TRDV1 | TGTGCTCTTGGGGGCCGACTACGTACTGAGGCGCGGGGACTCATCTTT | CALGGRLRTEARGLIF
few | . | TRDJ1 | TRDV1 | TGTGCTCTTGGGGAAGGTAGCCTACTCCCCTTACAACCCATAGGGTACACCGATAAACTCATCTTT | CALGEGSLLPLQPIGYTDKLIF
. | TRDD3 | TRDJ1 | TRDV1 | TGTGCTCTTGGGGAAGCTTATCGGTGCGTTTCGGGACTGGGGGATGGGGTCGATAAACTCATCTTT | CALGEAYRCVSGLGDGVDKLIF
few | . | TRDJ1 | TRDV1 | TGTGCTCTTGGGGGTACCTCCCGGCCGACTGGGACCAATAAACTCATCTTT | CALGGTSRPTGTNKLIF
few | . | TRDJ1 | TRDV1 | TGTGCTCTTGGGGAGGGCCTGCCTGATTACACCGATAAACTCATCTTT | CALGEGLPDYTDKLIF
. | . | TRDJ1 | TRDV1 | TGTGCTCTTGGGGAACTCGGTTCCTTCCCATATGAACTCATCTTT | CALGELGSFPYELIF
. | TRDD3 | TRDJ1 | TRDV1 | TGTGCTCTTGGAGGTCTGGGGGACACCGATAAACTCATCTTT | CALGGLGDTDKLIF
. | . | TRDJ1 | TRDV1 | TGTGCTCTTGGGGCCTCTGAGGGTCGCAAACTCATCTTT | CALGASEGRKLIF